The 20 T cell receptor beta chains below all came from one sample that was sequenced in a study of cytotoxic CD8 clonotypes in ibrutinib-treated CLL. Assay used: immunoSEQ multiplex PCR; TCRdb lists only in-frame clones, some missing. The table lists roughly 130,000 clones, approximately 80% of them singletons, with 10% to 15% in the top ten. Source: PBMCs, taken after 12 months of ibrutinib treatment. The receptors derive from a human donor with chronic lymphocytic leukemia.

V and J are TRBV5-1 and TRBJ1-3; 11 nucleotides match TRBD1. Trimming took 4 bases from V and 2 from J; bases not matched to a gene: 2. Germline V lookup: CDR1 SGHRS, CDR2 YFSETQ. This CDR3 has 15 residues. The CDR3 protein is CASSPGQGAGNTIYF. The CDR3 nucleotides read TGCGCCAGCAGCCCGGGACAGGGGGCTGGAAACACCATATATTTT.

The J gene is TRBJ2-5, the V gene TRBV4-3; D not certain. The V end lost 3 bases, the J end lost 6 bases, and 17 bases lay between the germline ends. Germline CDR1 and CDR2: LGHNA and YSLEER. This CDR3 region has 15 residues. The CDR3, as DNA: TGCGCCAGCAGCCAGGGTGCGAGGTCCGGACAGACCCAGTACTTC. Protein sequence: CASSQGARSGQTQYF.

The gene calls are TRBV28 and TRBJ2-7; 9 bases are a match to TRBD1. V shed 5 bases and J 5 bases; nucleotides not matched to a gene: 7. Germline V gene sequence: CDR1 MDHEN, CDR2 SYDVKM. The CDR3 spans 14 residues. The CDR3 region is CASSRPQGANEQYF. The CDR3 bases are TGTGCCAGCAGTCGTCCACAGGGGGCGAACGAGCAGTACTTC.

This clone was seen a handful of times. CDR3 DNA: TGTGCCAGCAGCCAAGTAGGAGTTTACGAGCAGTACTTC. Its translation: CASSQVGVYEQYF. The chain is built from TRBV4-2 and TRBJ2-7; D remains unclear. This CDR3 has 13 residues. CDR1 is LGHNA and CDR2 is YNFKEQ in the germline V gene. Trimming stripped 1 base from V and 4 bases from J, with 8 bases between.

This clone was seen a handful of times. Compared with germline, one end of the junction differs, possibly owing to a read error. This chain links TRBV7-7 with TRBJ1-5; D gene unclear. CDR1 and CDR2 (germline): SSHAT, FNYEAQ (reference sequence). The CDR3 sequence is 13 residues long. CDR3 nucleotide sequence: TGTGCTAGCAGCTTAAGCAGCAATCAGCCCCAGCATTTT. This encodes CASSLSSNQPQHF.

The chain employs TRBV4-2 and TRBJ2-5; D call uncertain. Deletions cut 4 bases from V and 1 base from J, with 13 bases between. CDR1 LGHNA and CDR2 YNFKEQ come from the germline V gene. The CDR3 covers 15 residues. Here the CDR3 DNA reads TGTGCCAGCAGCCCTTATGAAGGCCGCCAAGAGACCCAGTACTTC. This translates into CASSPYEGRQETQYF.

The rearrangement uses TRBV30 and TRBJ1-2; D uncertain. CDR1 is GTSNPN and CDR2 is SVGIG in the germline V gene (reference sequence). V was trimmed by 2 bases and J by 2 bases, leaving 9 bases between them. The CDR3 runs to 13 residues. Here the CDR3 DNA reads TGTGCCTGGAGTATTATGGGAAACTATGGCTACACCTTC. Translation gives CAWSIMGNYGYTF.

V and J are TRBV2 and TRBJ2-7, with D possibly being TRBD1 (6 bases). This CDR3 comprises 13 residues. Trimming left V 5 bases short and J 4 bases short, with 12 bases between. CDR1 SNHLY and CDR2 FYNNEI come from the germline V gene. DNA for the CDR3: TGTGCCAGCAGTTTAGGGGGTTGGTACGAGCAGTACTTC. It encodes CASSLGGWYEQYF.

For the CDR3, the DNA is TGCGCCAGCAGCTTGGTCCCAGATACGCAGTATTTT. Translation gives CASSLVPDTQYF. The chain recombines TRBV5-1 with TRBJ2-3; D remains ambiguous. The CDR3 contains 12 residues. Germline loops: CDR1 SGHRS, CDR2 YFSETQ. V was cut by 0 bases and J by 4 bases, with 3 bases left in between.

This chain uses TRBV4-1 with TRBJ2-7; D not resolved. Trimming left V 0 bases short and J 4 bases short, with 7 bases between. The CDR3 is made up of 13 amino acids. In germline, CDR1 is MGHRA, CDR2 YSYEKL. In DNA form, the CDR3 reads TGCGCCAGCAGCCAAGAAGAAGGATACGAGCAGTACTTC. Translated: CASSQEEGYEQYF.

The chain employs TRBV5-1 and TRBJ2-3; 10 nucleotides agree with TRBD2. The V segment lost 2 bases and the J segment 4 bases; nucleotides outside the gene matches: 1. The CDR3 extends over 14 amino acids. Germline CDR1 SGHRS, CDR2 YFSETQ. The CDR3 DNA is TGCGCCAGCAGCTTTCTAGCGGGAGCAGATACGCAGTATTTT. Protein: CASSFLAGADTQYF.

A note on this clone: Sequence at one end of the junction differs from germline and may be a read error. The chain carries TRBV28 and TRBJ2-5, with D tentatively TRBD1 (6 bases). Germline CDR1 MDHEN, CDR2 SYDVKM. The CDR3 is 14 residues long. This chain's CDR3 is CASSVGTIQETQYF. CDR3 in DNA: TGTGCTAGCAGTGTGGGGACAATCCAAGAGACCCAGTACTTC.

V gene TRBV11-2 combines with J gene TRBJ1-2; 9 bases align to TRBD1. The trim removed 4 bases at V and 7 bases at J, leaving 10 bases unmatched. This CDR3 region has 15 residues. Germline V gene data show CDR1 as SGHAT and CDR2 as FQNNGV. The CDR3 nucleotides read TGTGCCAGCAGCTACACCGGGACAGGGTCCTCTGGCTACACCTTC. Translating it yields CASSYTGTGSSGYTF.

The chain combines TRBV5-8 with TRBJ2-3, with D hard to call. The CDR3 contains 14 residues. CDR1 SGHTS and CDR2 YDEGEE come from the germline V gene. Trimming stripped 0 bases from V and 1 base from J, with 6 bases between. CDR3 coding DNA: TGTGCCAGCAGCTTGGGGCATGGCACAGATACGCAGTATTTT. It specifies CASSLGHGTDTQYF.

The J gene is TRBJ2-1, the V gene TRBV4-1; 8 bases are shared with TRBD2. V shed 7 bases and J 3 bases; nucleotides not matched to a gene: 5. The length of the CDR3 is 14 residues. Germline values: CDR1 MGHRA, CDR2 YSYEKL. CDR3: CASTFSGNYNEQFF. The CDR3 region has the DNA TGCGCCAGCACCTTTAGCGGGAACTACAATGAGCAGTTCTTC.

This clone has only a few counts. The V gene is TRBV7-9, the J gene TRBJ2-5; TRBD2 matches 16 bases. Trimming removed 5 bases from V and 4 bases from J; junction bases left unmatched: 10. Germline lookup yields CDR1 SEHNR and CDR2 FQNEAQ (reference sequence). The CDR3 sequence is 18 residues long. CDR3 DNA sequence: TGTGCCAGCAGCCCGGGACTAGCGGGAGGGCCGAGGAGAGAGACCCAGTACTTC. Translation gives CASSPGLAGGPRRETQYF. The whole variable domain, remainder taken from reference TRBV7-9 and TRBJ2-5, is DTGVSQNPRHKITKRGQNVTFRCDPISEHNRLYWYRQTLGQGPEFLTYFQNEAQLEKSRLLSDRFSAERPKGSFSTLEIQRTEQGDSAMYLCASSPGLAGGPRRETQYFGPGTRLLVL.

The chain recombines TRBV25-1 with TRBJ1-3; perhaps TRBD1 as D (5 bases). CDR3 length equals 15 residues. Germline V gene data show CDR1 as MGHDK and CDR2 as SYGVNS. Trimming took 2 bases from V and 2 from J, leaving 10 bases between them. CDR3: CASSEMGRAGNTIYF. CDR3 nucleotides: TGTGCCAGCAGTGAAATGGGCAGGGCTGGAAACACCATATATTTT.

This clone was detected only once. The chain recombines TRBV9 with TRBJ2-4; TRBD2 matches 11 bases. The V and J ends lost 0 bases and 4 bases, in that order; junction bases with no gene match: 6. The CDR3 is 17 amino acids. Germline V gene lookup returns CDR1 SGDLS and CDR2 YYNGEE. In DNA, the CDR3 is TGTGCCAGCAGCGTAGGAGTAGCGGGAGGGGGGAAAAACATTCAGTACTTC. Protein product: CASSVGVAGGGKNIQYF.

This clone was counted only a few times. The V gene is TRBV19, the J gene TRBJ1-5, with D possibly matching TRBD1 (6 bases). CDR3 length equals 13 residues. Trimming left V 7 bases short and J 7 bases short, with 14 bases between. Germline values: CDR1 LNHDA, CDR2 SQIVND (reference sequence). CDR3 in amino acids: CASTDGGGQPQHF. CDR3 bases: TGTGCCAGTACCGACGGGGGCGGGCAGCCCCAGCATTTT.

This clone was recorded a few times. The chain couples TRBV7-9 to TRBJ2-7; D possibly corresponds to TRBD1 (5 bases). Looked up from germline, CDR1 is SEHNR and CDR2 is FQNEAQ (reference sequence). V dropped 3 bases and J dropped 0 bases, with 6 bases sitting between them. This CDR3 spans 13 amino acids. The DNA of the CDR3 is TGTGCCAGCAGCTTCGGACACTCCTACGAGCAGTACTTC. Encoded protein: CASSFGHSYEQYF.